The rows below give T cell receptor beta chains drawn from one sample of a study of T cells in Graves' hyperthyroidism and ophthalmopathy. TCRdb re-called the multiplex PCR reads with MiXCR, one entry per CDR3 protein. Of 700,000 to 850,000 distinct CDR3 sequences detected, about 35% appear once; the ten largest clones hold more than 25%. Sequenced material: blood. The receptor set was obtained from a woman aged 40 to 50 with Graves' hyperthyroidism. CDR3s include the opening cysteine and the closing phenylalanine or tryptophan. D genes are given only for firm matches. Clone size is shown for a subset of rows, as once, few, many or a class of expanded clone.

CDR3,DNA,size,D,J,V
CASSQDRMRAFF,TGCGCCAGCAGCCAAGACCGAATGAGGGCTTTCTTT,few,.,TRBJ1-1,TRBV4-3
CASSRLTGIGTDTQYF,TGTGCCAGTAGCCGTCTGACAGGGATCGGCACAGATACGCAGTATTTT,.,TRBD1,TRBJ2-3,TRBV19
CASSRGTGHPATNEKLFF,TGTGCCAGCAGTCGGGGTACGGGACACCCTGCAACTAATGAAAAACTGTTTTTT,.,.,TRBJ1-4,TRBV6-6
CAGSQGTGPSSYEQYF,TGCGCCGGCAGCCAAGGAACGGGGCCGAGCTCCTACGAGCAGTACTTC,.,.,TRBJ2-7,TRBV4-3
CASSPRQGADTEVFF,TGTGCCAGCAGTCCCAGACAGGGGGCTGACACTGAAGTTTTCTTT,.,TRBD1,TRBJ1-1,TRBV12-3/TRBV12-4
CASINDPGELFF,TGTGCCAGTATCAACGACCCCGGGGAGCTGTTTTTT,many,.,TRBJ2-2,TRBV19
CASSVEAGTEAFF,TGTGCCAGCAGCGTAGAGGCGGGCACTGAAGCTTTCTTT,many,.,TRBJ1-1,TRBV9
CASSTLGGGNTIYF,TGTGCCAGCAGCACGCTTGGGGGAGGAAACACCATATATTTT,.,.,TRBJ1-3,TRBV28
CSGGQGPLQGGYTF,TGCAGCGGTGGACAGGGGCCACTCCAAGGGGGCTACACCTTC,many,TRBD1,TRBJ1-2,TRBV29-1
CSASGEETQYF,TGCAGTGCTAGTGGCGAAGAGACCCAGTACTTC,many,.,TRBJ2-5,TRBV20-1
CASRYRGSSYEQYF,TGTGCCAGCCGTTACAGGGGAAGCTCCTACGAGCAGTACTTC,few,TRBD1,TRBJ2-7,TRBV2
CASNQDRGRREQYF,TGTGCCAGCAACCAGGACAGGGGGCGTAGGGAGCAGTACTTC,.,TRBD1,TRBJ2-7,TRBV10-3
CASSATGQGYTF,TGTGCCAGCAGTGCGACCGGACAGGGCTACACCTTC,many,.,TRBJ1-2,TRBV2
CASSSFRGGTEAFF,TGTGCCAGCAGCTCATTCCGGGGGGGGACTGAAGCTTTCTTT,.,.,TRBJ1-1,TRBV7-9
CASSSMQAGVYTGELFF,TGTGCCAGCAGCTCCATGCAAGCGGGAGTCTACACCGGGGAGCTGTTTTTT,few,TRBD2,TRBJ2-2,TRBV7-3
CSARGGSSGNTIYF,TGCAGTGCTAGAGGGGGAAGCTCTGGAAACACCATATATTTT,many,.,TRBJ1-3,TRBV20-1
CASSAAMGETQYF,TGTGCCAGCAGCGCCGCCATGGGAGAGACCCAGTACTTC,.,.,TRBJ2-5,TRBV9
CSAGSYGTGVNYGYTF,TGCAGCGCTGGATCCTACGGGACAGGGGTTAACTATGGCTACACCTTC,.,TRBD1,TRBJ1-2,TRBV29-1
CSARPWDRGYGYTF,TGCAGTGCTAGGCCATGGGACAGGGGGTATGGCTACACCTTC,many,TRBD1,TRBJ1-2,TRBV20-1
CASSPLAGGPYLNTGELFF,TGTGCCAGCTCACCACTAGCGGGAGGCCCGTACCTTAACACCGGGGAGCTGTTTTTT,.,TRBD2,TRBJ2-2,TRBV25-1
CASSSSGGAEYEQYF,TGTGCCAGCTCCTCTAGCGGGGGGGCGGAATACGAGCAGTACTTC,many,TRBD2,TRBJ2-7,TRBV7-9
CSAFWGDSNTEAFF,TGCAGTGCTTTTTGGGGGGACAGTAACACTGAAGCTTTCTTT,few,TRBD1,TRBJ1-1,TRBV20-1
CASSEGGQGFDGYTF,TGTGCCAGCAGTGAAGGAGGACAGGGCTTCGATGGCTACACCTTC,many,TRBD1,TRBJ1-2,TRBV6-5
CASSPDGTYEQYF,TGTGCCAGTAGTCCGGACGGAACCTACGAGCAGTACTTC,many,.,TRBJ2-7,TRBV19
CASTQLYQPQHF,TGTGCCAGCACCCAACTCTATCAGCCCCAGCATTTT,.,.,TRBJ1-5,TRBV28
CASSLQGKGTEAFF,TGCGCCAGCAGCTTGCAGGGAAAGGGCACTGAAGCTTTCTTT,many,.,TRBJ1-1,TRBV5-1
CASSISQGDQPQHF,TGTGCCAGTAGTATCTCGCAGGGGGATCAGCCCCAGCATTTT,.,TRBD1,TRBJ1-5,TRBV19
CASRPEGIYGYTF,TGTGCCAGCAGACCGGAGGGGATCTATGGCTACACCTTC,many,.,TRBJ1-2,TRBV2
CASSLEPSPTNEKLFF,TGTGCCAGCAGCTTAGAACCCTCCCCAACTAATGAAAAACTGTTTTTT,few,.,TRBJ1-4,TRBV7-6
CSALDRMAGGMRGQYF,TGCAGTGCTCTAGATAGAATGGCAGGGGGTATGCGCGGGCAGTACTTC,few,TRBD1,TRBJ2-7,TRBV20-1
CASSQAIFSNQPQHF,TGCGCCAGCAGCCAAGCGATCTTTAGCAATCAGCCCCAGCATTTT,.,.,TRBJ1-5,TRBV4-1
CSVRGLAGDVFF,TGCAGCGTTCGGGGACTAGCGGGAGATGTGTTCTTC,once,TRBD2,TRBJ2-5,TRBV29-1
CAKQSSGANVLTF,TGTGCCAAGCAGAGCTCTGGGGCCAACGTCCTGACTTTC,.,.,TRBJ2-6,TRBV15